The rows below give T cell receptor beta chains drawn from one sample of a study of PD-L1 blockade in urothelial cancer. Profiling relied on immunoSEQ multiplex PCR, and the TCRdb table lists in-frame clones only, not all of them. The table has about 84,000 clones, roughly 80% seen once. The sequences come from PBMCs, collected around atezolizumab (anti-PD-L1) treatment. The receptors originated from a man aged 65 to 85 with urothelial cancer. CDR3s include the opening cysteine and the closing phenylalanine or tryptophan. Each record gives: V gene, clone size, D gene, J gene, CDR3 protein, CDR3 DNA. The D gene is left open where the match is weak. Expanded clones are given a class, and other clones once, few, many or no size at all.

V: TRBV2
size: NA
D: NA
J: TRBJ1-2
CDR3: CASSVGPRSGYTF
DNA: TGTGCCAGCAGTGTCGGCCCCCGGAGCGGCTACACCTTC

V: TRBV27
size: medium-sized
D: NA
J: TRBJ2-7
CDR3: CASAVTSSYEQYF
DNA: TGTGCCAGCGCAGTCACCAGTTCCTACGAGCAGTACTTC

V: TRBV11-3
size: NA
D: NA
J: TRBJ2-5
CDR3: CASSLGAGEETQYF
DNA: TGTGCCAGCAGCTTAGGGGCAGGGGAAGAGACCCAGTACTTC

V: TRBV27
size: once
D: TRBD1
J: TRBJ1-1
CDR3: CASTLGDRYIAFF
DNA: TGTGCCAGCACCCTTGGGGACAGATATATAGCTTTCTTT

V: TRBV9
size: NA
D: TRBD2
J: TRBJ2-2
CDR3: CASSVGPGGTGELFF
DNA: TGTGCCAGCAGCGTAGGTCCGGGAGGGACCGGGGAGCTGTTTTTT

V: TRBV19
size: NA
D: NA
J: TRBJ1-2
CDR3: CASSSLRGEDYYGYTF
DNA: TGTGCCAGTAGTTCCTTACGGGGAGAAGATTACTATGGCTACACCTTC

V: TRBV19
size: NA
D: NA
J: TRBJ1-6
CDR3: CASSPRVGYNSPLHF
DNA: TGTGCCAGTAGCCCTCGGGTGGGCTATAATTCACCCCTCCACTTT

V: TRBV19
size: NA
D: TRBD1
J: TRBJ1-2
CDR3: CASRKVTGDNYGYTF
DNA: TGTGCCAGTAGGAAAGTGACAGGGGATAACTATGGCTACACCTTC

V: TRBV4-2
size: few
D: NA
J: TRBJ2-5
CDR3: CASSQDHGRGDGTQYF
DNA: TGTGCCAGCAGCCAAGATCATGGCAGGGGCGACGGGACCCAGTACTTC

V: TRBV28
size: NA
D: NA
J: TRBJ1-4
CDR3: CASSPPGGSNEKLFF
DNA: TGTGCCAGCAGTCCCCCGGGGGGAAGCAATGAAAAACTGTTTTTT

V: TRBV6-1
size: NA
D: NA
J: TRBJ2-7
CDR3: CASSKRQDYEQYF
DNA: TGTGCCAGCAGCAAGCGGCAGGACTACGAGCAGTACTTC

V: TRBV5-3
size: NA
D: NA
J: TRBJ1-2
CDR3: CARSAGEGYTF
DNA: TGTGCCAGAAGCGCAGGGGAGGGCTACACCTTC

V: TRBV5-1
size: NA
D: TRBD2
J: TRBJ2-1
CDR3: CASSLLAGGQFF
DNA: TGCGCCAGCAGCTTGCTAGCGGGGGGGCAGTTCTTC

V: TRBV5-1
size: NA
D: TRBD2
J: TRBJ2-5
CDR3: CASSPGTTLLETQYF
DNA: TGCGCCAGCAGCCCCGGGACTACCTTGCTGGAGACCCAGTACTTC

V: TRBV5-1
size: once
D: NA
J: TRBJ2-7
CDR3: CASSLGVMGGLSNF
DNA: TGCGCCAGCAGCTTGGGGGTGATGGGGGGTCTCTCGAACTTC

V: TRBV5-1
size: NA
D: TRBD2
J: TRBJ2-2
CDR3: CASSLEVAGAAGELFF
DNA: TGCGCCAGCAGCTTGGAAGTAGCGGGAGCGGCCGGGGAGCTGTTTTTT

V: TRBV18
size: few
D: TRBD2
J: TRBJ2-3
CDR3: CASSPELAEASTDTQYF
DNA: TGTGCCAGCTCACCAGAACTAGCGGAAGCTAGCACAGATACGCAGTATTTT

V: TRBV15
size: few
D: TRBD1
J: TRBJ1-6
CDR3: CATSRAQGVHSPLHF
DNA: TGTGCCACCAGCAGAGCTCAGGGGGTACATTCACCCCTCCACTTT

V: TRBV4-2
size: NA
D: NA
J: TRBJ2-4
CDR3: CASSQDDSRREGNIQYF
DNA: TGTGCCAGCAGCCAAGATGATTCTCGCAGGGAAGGGAACATTCAGTACTTC

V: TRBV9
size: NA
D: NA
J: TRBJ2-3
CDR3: CASSTLGGRNTDTQYF
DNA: TGTGCCAGCAGCACCCTGGGGGGGCGAAACACAGATACGCAGTATTTT

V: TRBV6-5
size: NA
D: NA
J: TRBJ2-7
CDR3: CASIWSGGEQYF
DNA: TGTGCCAGCATCTGGAGTGGAGGCGAGCAGTACTTC

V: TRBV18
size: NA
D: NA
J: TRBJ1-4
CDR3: CASSPRTATNEKLFF
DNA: TGTGCCAGCTCACCTCGGACAGCAACTAATGAAAAACTGTTTTTT

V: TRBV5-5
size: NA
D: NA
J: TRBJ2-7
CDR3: CASSSAGYEQYF
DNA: TGTGCCAGCAGCTCTGCAGGCTACGAGCAGTACTTC